These 5 T cell receptor beta chains were all obtained from the same sample, sequenced in a study of metastatic and nonmetastatic thyroid tumors. TCRdb reassembled clones from the PCR reads with MiXCR. The repertoire holds around 20,000 clones, with roughly a fifth as singletons. Treatment of any kind had been given to no patient before thyroid surgery. Source material: tumor tissue. The origin of the receptors is a female donor with papillary thyroid cancer or a benign thyroid nodule (not recorded which). Some clones in this sample may be carry-over from other donors' samples.

There are many counts of this clone. This chain links TRBV3-1 with TRBJ1-4, with D maybe TRBD1 (5 bases). V lost 2 bases and J lost 7, with 11 bases in between. Germline CDR1 reads LGHDT; CDR2 reads YNNKEL (reference sequence). The CDR3 totals 14 residues. The CDR3 DNA follows: TGTGCCAGCAGCCAACGGGTCGGGGGTGAAAAACTGTTTTTT. It is translated as CASSQRVGGEKLFF. Using reference TRBV3-1 and TRBJ1-4 for the parts outside the CDR3, the full variable domain is DTAVSQTPKYLVTQMGNDKSIKCEQNLGHDTMYWYKQDSKKFLKIMFSYNNKELIINETVPNRFSPKSPDKAHLNLHINSLELGDSAVYFCASSQRVGGEKLFFGSGTQLSVL.

Ten or more counts support this clone. Other DNA sequences within the sample encode an identical CDR3. The chain couples TRBV27 to TRBJ2-5, with D possibly TRBD1 on 6 matching bases. Germline lookup yields CDR1 MNHEY and CDR2 SMNVEV (reference sequence). The CDR3 sequence is 16 residues long. Deletions cut 3 bases from V and 3 bases from J, with 17 bases between. CDR3 protein: CASSFLGTRAKETQYF. The CDR3 DNA reads as TGTGCCAGCAGTTTTCTAGGGACAAGGGCCAAAGAGACCCAGTACTTC.

In regard to this clone: This may be a read error: a much more frequent sequence differs by one nucleotide. This chain joins TRBV7-9 and TRBJ2-3; the D is unclear. Germline V gives CDR1 SEHNR, CDR2 FQNEAQ (reference sequence). This CDR3 contains 14 residues. The CDR3 sequence: CANSLAVGTDTQYF. Here the CDR3 DNA reads TGTGCCAACAGCTTAGCCGTGGGTACAGATACGCAGTATTTT.

In DNA form, the CDR3 reads TGTGCCAGCAGTGTGACACCCCGTGGAAACACCATATATTTT. Translation: CASSVTPRGNTIYF. The rearrangement joins TRBV6-1 to TRBJ1-3; no clear D. Germline V gene lookup returns CDR1 MNHNS and CDR2 SASEGT. V lost 4 bases and J lost 3, with 10 bases in between. This CDR3 is 14 amino acids long.

On this clone itself: Given a much more abundant clone one base away, this may be a read error. The chain joins TRBV30 to TRBJ2-5; D remains ambiguous. The V gene lost 0 bases and the J gene lost 4 bases, with 12 bases spanning the gap. From germline, CDR1 is GTSNPN and CDR2 SVGIG (reference sequence). The CDR3 covers 14 residues. The CDR3 DNA follows: TGTGCCTGGAGTGTACATCGCAGGTCAGAGACCCAGTACTTC. Amino acid sequence: CAWSVHRRSETQYF.